The 7 T cell receptor beta chains presented below share a single source sample, sequenced in a study of beta chain features in type 1 diabetes (dated by TCRdb to about 2018). Here is what the overall study found, with its caveats: Type 1 diabetes patients showed a moderate but significant shortening of TCRB CDR3 length in all four CD4+ subsets.

The antigens of these receptors remain unknown. Library construction relied on the immunoSEQ multiplex PCR assay. The High Capacity cDNA Reverse Transcription Kit was used to reverse transcribe all of the isolated RNA, meaning that expressed TCRB transcripts were what got sequenced. Held by TCRdb, this immuneACCESS table contains in-frame sequences only and omits some clones. Under half of the omission traces to an unresolved V gene where checked; the cause of the rest is unknown. For this sample the table gives 300,000 or so clones, of which around an eighth were detected only once. Over 0.014% of the sample belongs to the ten largest clones. The sample comprised naive CD4+ T cells from blood. What the cell subset or site label conveys for this sample: true naive CD4+ T cells. These receptors were taken from a woman younger than 35 with type 1 diabetes.

The chain recombines TRBV30 with TRBJ2-2; D may be TRBD2 (7 bases). The CDR3 is made up of 16 amino acids. V was cut by 8 bases and J by 0 bases, with 19 bases left in between. Germline values: CDR1 GTSNPN, CDR2 SVGIG (reference sequence). The CDR3 sequence: CAHEGGSTPNTGELFF. In nucleotides, the CDR3 is TGTGCCCACGAGGGGGGGAGTACGCCGAACACCGGGGAGCTGTTTTTT. Combining the CDR3 with reference TRBV30 and TRBJ2-2 gives the whole variable domain SQTIHQWPATLVQPVGSPLSLECTVEGTSNPNLYWYRQAAGRGLQLLFYSVGIGQISSEVPQNLSASRPQDRQFILSSKKLLLSDSGFYLCAHEGGSTPNTGELFFGEGSRLTVL.

This clone was seen a handful of times. The V and J genes are TRBV27 and TRBJ1-2; 11 bases agree with TRBD1. CDR1 MNHEY and CDR2 SMNVEV come from the germline V gene (reference sequence). The CDR3 has 16 residues. The junction had 9 bases not matched to a gene; V was cut back by 4 bases and J by 5 bases. CDR3 sequence (DNA): TGTGCCAGCAGTTCACCAAGGACAGGGGGCTTTTATGGCTACACCTTC. The encoded protein is CASSSPRTGGFYGYTF.

This clone occurred a few times. CDR3: CASSYRSAAPYEQYF. CDR3 bases: TGTGCCAGCAGCTACCGGTCAGCGGCACCCTACGAGCAGTACTTC. This sequence joins TRBV11-2 and TRBJ2-7; D perhaps matches TRBD2 (5 bases). Germline CDR1 SGHAT, CDR2 FQNNGV. V lost 4 bases and J 2 bases, leaving 15 bases between the germline ends. This CDR3 region has 15 residues.

The rearrangement uses TRBV7-9 and TRBJ2-6; D call uncertain. The V and J ends lost 2 bases and 1 base respectively, with 6 bases between them. The CDR3 runs to 15 residues. CDR1 SEHNR and CDR2 FQNEAQ come from the germline V gene (reference sequence). The DNA of the CDR3 is TGTGCCAGCAGCTTACGGGTTTCTGGGGCCAACGTCCTGACTTTC. This translates into CASSLRVSGANVLTF.

V usage is TRBV5-4 and J usage is TRBJ1-1; D is unclear. The germline V and J ends were trimmed by 6 bases and 3 bases, with 15 bases remaining between them. The CDR3 consists of 14 residues. Germline V gene lookup returns CDR1 SGHNT and CDR2 YYREEE (reference sequence). CDR3 DNA sequence: TGTGCCAGCACGCCCAAGGCCCAGGACACTGAAGCTTTCTTT. The encoded protein is CASTPKAQDTEAFF. Full variable domain (missing parts from reference TRBV5-4 and TRBJ1-1): ETGVTQSPTHLIKTRGQQVTLRCSSQSGHNTVSWYQQALGQGPQFIFQYYREEENGRGNFPPRFSGLQFPNYSSELNVNALELDDSALYLCASTPKAQDTEAFFGQGTRLTVV.

J is TRBJ1-1 and V is TRBV4-2, with D tentatively TRBD1 (5 bases). Germline-derived CDR1 and CDR2 are LGHNA and YNFKEQ. The CDR3 totals 15 residues. Trimming left V 0 bases short and J 3 bases short, with 11 bases between. DNA of the CDR3: TGTGCCAGCAGCCAAGAGATAACAGGAGACACTGAAGCTTTCTTT. Protein product: CASSQEITGDTEAFF.

The J gene is TRBJ2-1, the V gene TRBV7-9, with D possibly matching TRBD1 (5 bases). Germline V gene lookup returns CDR1 SEHNR and CDR2 FQNEAQ (reference sequence). Trimming stripped 6 bases from V and 6 bases from J, with 18 bases between. This CDR3 contains 15 residues. The CDR3 coding sequence is TGTGCCAGCAGTAAGACAGTTAGGGGTGCCAATGAGCAGTTCTTC. It encodes CASSKTVRGANEQFF.